This T cell receptor beta chain was captured by sequencing in a study of shared clonotypes between healthy human individuals. Genomic DNA belonging to each subset was distributed in equal measure over several immunoSEQ plates. The DNA input per sorted-subset replicate PCR was 200 to 250 ng, corresponding to 28,000 or so T cell genomes. The assay was immunoSEQ multiplex PCR, and TCRdb's table has in-frame clones only and misses some. The sample consists of around 990,000 clones, approximately 75% of them appearing once. Germline V gene lookup returns CDR1 SGDLS and CDR2 YYNGEE. This CDR3 is built from 15 residues. Trimming shortened V by 3 bases and J by 12 bases, and 21 bases separated the two germline ends. Study conclusions and caveats: Estimated clonotype richness was generally higher in naive than memory subsets. Blood was the only sampled material, and tissue repertoires likely differ.

As concerns this clone: As yet, its antigen is unknown.

The sequenced sample was memory CD4+ T cells from PBMCs. Subset: CD45RA-negative fraction. The gene calls are TRBV9 and TRBJ1-4, with D perhaps matching TRBD1 (5 bases). The clonotype comes from a man younger than 35 in good health. Some clones in this sample may be carry-over from other donors' samples. DNA for the CDR3: TGTGCCAGCAGCGGTAGGGACGGCTTAATGAAAGAACTGTTTTTT. Amino acid sequence: CASSGRDGLMKELFF. The full variable domain, in which reference TRBV9 and TRBJ1-4 provide the parts outside the CDR3, is DSGVTQTPKHLITATGQRVTLRCSPRSGDLSVYWYQQSLDQGLQFLIQYYNGEERAKGNILERFSAQQFPDLHSELNLSSLELGDSALYFCASSGRDGLMKELFFGSGTQLSVL.